The clone carrying this T cell receptor (beta chain) rates as medium-sized. The antigen is unknown. V was clipped by 3 bases and J by 5 bases; unmatched bases: 2. Per the germline V gene, CDR1 is SGDLS and CDR2 is YYNGEE. This CDR3 is built from 13 residues. MiXCR, applied by TCRdb to the 5' RACE reads, yields one record per CDR3 protein. The sample carries under 9,000 distinct CDR3 sequences, more than 7.5% recorded once. The data belong to a study of CD8 T cells in ankylosing spondylitis. Study observations and caveats: Peripheral blood held disease-linked clones only at relatively low frequency, and these were CD8+. Disease-linked clones reportedly showed significant enrichment in matched ankylosing spondylitis synovial fluid.

The chain recombines TRBV9 with TRBJ1-5; 7 positions match TRBD1. The TCR sequence derives from a male donor with ankylosing spondylitis or in good health (not recorded which). Input material: blood, either unsorted or a sorted T cell fraction (not recorded which). CDR3 in DNA: TGTGCCAGCAGCGAACAGGGGTATCAGCCCCAGCATTTT. It translates to CASSEQGYQPQHF. Combining the CDR3 with reference TRBV9 and TRBJ1-5 gives the whole variable domain DSGVTQTPKHLITATGQRVTLRCSPRSGDLSVYWYQQSLDQGLQFLIQYYNGEERAKGNILERFSAQQFPDLHSELNLSSLELGDSALYFCASSEQGYQPQHFGDGTRLSIL.